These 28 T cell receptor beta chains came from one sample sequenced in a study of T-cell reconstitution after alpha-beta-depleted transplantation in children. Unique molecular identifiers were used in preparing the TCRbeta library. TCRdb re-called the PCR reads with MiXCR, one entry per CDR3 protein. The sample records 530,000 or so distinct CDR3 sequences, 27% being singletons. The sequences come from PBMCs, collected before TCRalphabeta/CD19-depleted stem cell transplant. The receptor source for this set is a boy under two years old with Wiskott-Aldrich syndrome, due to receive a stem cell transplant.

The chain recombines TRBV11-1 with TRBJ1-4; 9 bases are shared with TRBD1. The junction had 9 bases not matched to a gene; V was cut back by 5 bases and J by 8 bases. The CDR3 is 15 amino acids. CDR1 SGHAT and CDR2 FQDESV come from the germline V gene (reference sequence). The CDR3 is CASSKIPGQGEKLFF. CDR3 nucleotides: TGTGCCAGCAGCAAGATACCGGGACAGGGAGAAAAACTGTTTTTT.

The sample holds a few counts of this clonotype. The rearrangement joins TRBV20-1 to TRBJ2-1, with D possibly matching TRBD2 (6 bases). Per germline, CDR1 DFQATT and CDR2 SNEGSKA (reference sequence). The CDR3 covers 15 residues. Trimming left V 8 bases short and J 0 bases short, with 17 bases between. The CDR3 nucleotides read TGCAGTCCAGGGACTCCCTCAAGCTCCTACAATGAGCAGTTCTTC. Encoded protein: CSPGTPSSSYNEQFF.

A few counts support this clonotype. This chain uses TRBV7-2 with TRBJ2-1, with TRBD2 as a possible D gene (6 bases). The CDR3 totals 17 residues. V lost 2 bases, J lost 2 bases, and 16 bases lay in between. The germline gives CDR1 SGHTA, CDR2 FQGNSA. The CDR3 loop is CASSLYGREDPYNEQFF. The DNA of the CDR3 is TGTGCCAGCAGCTTATATGGCAGGGAGGACCCCTACAATGAGCAGTTCTTC.

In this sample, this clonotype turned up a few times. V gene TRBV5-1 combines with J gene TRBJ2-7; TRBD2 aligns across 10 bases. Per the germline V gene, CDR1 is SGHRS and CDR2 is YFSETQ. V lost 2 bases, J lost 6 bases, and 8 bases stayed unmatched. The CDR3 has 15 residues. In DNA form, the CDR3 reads TGCGCCAGCAGCTTACTAGCGGGATCTTCGGGCGAGCAGTACTTC. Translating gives CASSLLAGSSGEQYF.

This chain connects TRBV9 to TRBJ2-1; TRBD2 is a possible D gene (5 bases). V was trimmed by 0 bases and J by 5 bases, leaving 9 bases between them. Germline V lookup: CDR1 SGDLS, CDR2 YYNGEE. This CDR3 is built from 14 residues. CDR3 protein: CASSVAGGNNEQFF. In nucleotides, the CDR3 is TGTGCCAGCAGCGTAGCCGGAGGAAACAATGAGCAGTTCTTC.

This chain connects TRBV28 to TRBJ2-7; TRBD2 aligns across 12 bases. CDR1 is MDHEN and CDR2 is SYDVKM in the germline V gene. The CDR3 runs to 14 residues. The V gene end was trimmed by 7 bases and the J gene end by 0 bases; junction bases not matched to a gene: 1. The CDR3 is CASKTSGSSYEQYF. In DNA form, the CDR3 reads TGTGCCAGCAAGACTAGCGGGAGCTCCTACGAGCAGTACTTC.

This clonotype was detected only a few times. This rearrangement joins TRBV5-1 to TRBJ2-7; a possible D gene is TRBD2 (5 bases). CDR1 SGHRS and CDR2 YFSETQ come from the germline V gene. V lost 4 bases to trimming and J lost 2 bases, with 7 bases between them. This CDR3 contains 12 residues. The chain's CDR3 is CASSRLPYEQYF. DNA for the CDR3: TGCGCCAGCAGCCGACTACCCTACGAGCAGTACTTC.

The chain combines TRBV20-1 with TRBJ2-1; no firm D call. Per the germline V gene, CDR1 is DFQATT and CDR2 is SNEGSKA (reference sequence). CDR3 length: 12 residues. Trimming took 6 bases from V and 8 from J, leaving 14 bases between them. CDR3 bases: TGCAGTGCGCCCCGTGGAAGGTATGAGCAGTTCTTC. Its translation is CSAPRGRYEQFF.

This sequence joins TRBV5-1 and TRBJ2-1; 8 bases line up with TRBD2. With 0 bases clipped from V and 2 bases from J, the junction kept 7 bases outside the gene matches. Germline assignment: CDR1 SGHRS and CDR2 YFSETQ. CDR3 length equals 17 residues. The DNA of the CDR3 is TGCGCCAGCAGCTTGGTCGTAGCGGGATCCGCCTACAATGAGCAGTTCTTC. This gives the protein CASSLVVAGSAYNEQFF.

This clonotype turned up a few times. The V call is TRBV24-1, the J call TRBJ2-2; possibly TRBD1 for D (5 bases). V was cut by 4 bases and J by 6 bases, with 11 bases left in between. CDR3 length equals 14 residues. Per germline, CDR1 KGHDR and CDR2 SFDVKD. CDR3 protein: CATSDNDRPGELFF. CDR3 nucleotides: TGTGCCACCAGTGACAATGACAGACCCGGGGAGCTGTTTTTT.

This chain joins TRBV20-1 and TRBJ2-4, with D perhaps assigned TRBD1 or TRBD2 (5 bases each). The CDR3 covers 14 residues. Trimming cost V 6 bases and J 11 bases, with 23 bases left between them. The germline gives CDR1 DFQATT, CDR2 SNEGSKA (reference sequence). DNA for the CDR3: TGCAGTGCCATCGGGGACCGGGCCTATTCAGTTCAGTACTTC. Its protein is CSAIGDRAYSVQYF.

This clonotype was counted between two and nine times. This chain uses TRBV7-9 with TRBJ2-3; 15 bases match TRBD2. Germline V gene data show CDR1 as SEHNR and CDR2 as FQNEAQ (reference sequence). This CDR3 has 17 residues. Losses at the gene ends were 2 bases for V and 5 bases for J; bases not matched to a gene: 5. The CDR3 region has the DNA TGTGCCAGCAGCTTAAGGACTAGCGGGAGGGCCGGAGATACGCAGTATTTT. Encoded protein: CASSLRTSGRAGDTQYF.

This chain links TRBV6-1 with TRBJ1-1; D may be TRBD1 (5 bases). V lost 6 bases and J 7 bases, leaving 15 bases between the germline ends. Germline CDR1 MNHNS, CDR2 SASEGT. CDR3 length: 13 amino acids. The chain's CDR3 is CASRRVGEGEAFF. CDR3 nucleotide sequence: TGTGCCAGCAGAAGGGTAGGGGAAGGTGAAGCTTTCTTT.

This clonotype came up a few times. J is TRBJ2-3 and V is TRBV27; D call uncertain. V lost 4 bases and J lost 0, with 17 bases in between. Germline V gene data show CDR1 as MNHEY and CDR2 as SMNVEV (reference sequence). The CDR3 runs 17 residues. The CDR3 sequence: CASSSILVWDSTDTQYF. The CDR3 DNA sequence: TGTGCCAGCAGTTCCATCCTAGTTTGGGATAGCACAGATACGCAGTATTTT.

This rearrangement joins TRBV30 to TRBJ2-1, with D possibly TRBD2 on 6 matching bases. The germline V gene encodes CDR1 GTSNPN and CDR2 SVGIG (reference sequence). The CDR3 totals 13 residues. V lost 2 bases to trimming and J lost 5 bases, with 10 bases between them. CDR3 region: CAWSLGGDNEQFF. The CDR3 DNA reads TGTGCCTGGAGTCTGGGCGGGGACAATGAGCAGTTCTTC.

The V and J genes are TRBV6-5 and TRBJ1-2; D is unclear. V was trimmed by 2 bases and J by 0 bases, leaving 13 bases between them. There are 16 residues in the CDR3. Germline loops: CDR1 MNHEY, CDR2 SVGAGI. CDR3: CASSYIQLPSNYGYTF. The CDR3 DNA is TGTGCCAGCAGTTACATACAGCTTCCCTCTAACTATGGCTACACCTTC.

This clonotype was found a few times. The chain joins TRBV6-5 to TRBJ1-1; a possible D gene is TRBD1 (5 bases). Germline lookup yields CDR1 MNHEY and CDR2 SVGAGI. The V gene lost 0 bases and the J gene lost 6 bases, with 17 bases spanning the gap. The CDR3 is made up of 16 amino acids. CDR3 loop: CASSYSVGWGGSEAFF. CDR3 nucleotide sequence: TGTGCCAGCAGTTACTCTGTTGGATGGGGGGGATCTGAAGCTTTCTTT.

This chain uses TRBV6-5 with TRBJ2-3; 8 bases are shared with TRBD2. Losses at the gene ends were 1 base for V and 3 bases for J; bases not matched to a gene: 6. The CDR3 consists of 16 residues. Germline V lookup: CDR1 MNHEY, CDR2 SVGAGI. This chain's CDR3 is CASSYFPGGPTDTQYF. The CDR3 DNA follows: TGTGCCAGCAGTTACTTTCCGGGAGGGCCGACAGATACGCAGTATTTT.

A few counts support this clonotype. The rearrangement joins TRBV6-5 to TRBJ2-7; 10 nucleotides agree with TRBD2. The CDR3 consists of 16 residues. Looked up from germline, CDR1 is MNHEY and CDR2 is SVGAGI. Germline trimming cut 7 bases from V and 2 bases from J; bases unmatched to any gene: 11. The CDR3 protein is CASINLAGEFPYEQYF. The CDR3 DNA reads TGTGCCAGCATTAATCTAGCGGGAGAATTCCCCTACGAGCAGTACTTC.

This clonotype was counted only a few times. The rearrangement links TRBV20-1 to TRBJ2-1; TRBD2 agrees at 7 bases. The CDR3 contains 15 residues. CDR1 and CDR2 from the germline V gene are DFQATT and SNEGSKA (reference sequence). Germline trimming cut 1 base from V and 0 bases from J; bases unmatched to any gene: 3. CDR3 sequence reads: CSARGREASYNEQFF. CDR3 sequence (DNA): TGCAGTGCTAGAGGTCGGGAGGCCTCCTACAATGAGCAGTTCTTC.

The CDR3 protein is CSGGQGEKLFF. The CDR3 DNA sequence: TGCAGCGGAGGACAGGGTGAAAAACTGTTTTTT. This chain links TRBV29-1 with TRBJ1-4, with TRBD1 matching 8 bases. With V trimmed by 7 bases and J by 7 bases, 2 bases remained unmatched. The CDR3 consists of 11 residues. Germline-derived CDR1 and CDR2 are SQVTM and ANQGSEA.

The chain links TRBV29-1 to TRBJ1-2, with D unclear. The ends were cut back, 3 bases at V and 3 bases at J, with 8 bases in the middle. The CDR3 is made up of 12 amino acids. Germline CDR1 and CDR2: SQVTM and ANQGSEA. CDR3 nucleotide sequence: TGCAGCGTTGACAGGTTTTACTATGGCTACACCTTC. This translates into CSVDRFYYGYTF.

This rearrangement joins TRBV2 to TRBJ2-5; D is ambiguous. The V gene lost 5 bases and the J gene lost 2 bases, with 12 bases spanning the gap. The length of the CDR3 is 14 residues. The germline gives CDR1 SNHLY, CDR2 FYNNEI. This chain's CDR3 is CASSRHFIQETQYF. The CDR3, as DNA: TGTGCCAGCAGTCGACACTTCATACAAGAGACCCAGTACTTC. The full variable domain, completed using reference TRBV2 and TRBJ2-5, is EPEVTQTPSHQVTQMGQEVILRCVPISNHLYFYWYRQILGQKVEFLVSFYNNEISEKSEIFDDQFSVERPDGSNFTLKIRSTKLEDSAMYFCASSRHFIQETQYFGPGTRLLVL.

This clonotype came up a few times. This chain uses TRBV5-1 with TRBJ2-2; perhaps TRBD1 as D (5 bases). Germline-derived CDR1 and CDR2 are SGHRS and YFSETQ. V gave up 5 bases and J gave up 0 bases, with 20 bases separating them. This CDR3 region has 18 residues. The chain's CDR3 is CASSQIPMLTANTGELFF. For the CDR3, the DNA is TGCGCCAGCAGTCAAATACCAATGCTGACAGCGAACACCGGGGAGCTGTTTTTT. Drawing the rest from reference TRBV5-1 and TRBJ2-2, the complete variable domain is KAGVTQTPRYLIKTRGQQVTLSCSPISGHRSVSWYQQTPGQGLQFLFEYFSETQRNKGNFPGRFSGRQFSNSRSEMNVSTLELGDSALYLCASSQIPMLTANTGELFFGEGSRLTVL.

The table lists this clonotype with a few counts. In nucleotides, the CDR3 is TGTGCCAGCAGCTTAGGCGGGGGGAGGGCCGTCAATGAGCAGTTCTTC. Protein: CASSLGGGRAVNEQFF. The gene calls are TRBV11-3 and TRBJ2-1; 8 bases fit TRBD2. The V gene end was trimmed by 1 base and the J gene end by 6 bases; junction bases not matched to a gene: 8. CDR3 length: 16 amino acids. Germline V gene data show CDR1 as SGHNT and CDR2 as YENEEA.

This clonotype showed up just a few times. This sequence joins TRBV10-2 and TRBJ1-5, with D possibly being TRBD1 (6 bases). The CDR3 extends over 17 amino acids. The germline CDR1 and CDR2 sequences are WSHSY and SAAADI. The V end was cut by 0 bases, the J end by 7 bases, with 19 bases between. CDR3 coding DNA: TGCGCCAGCAGTGAGTCGGGGGGGGCAAGAGATTGGCAGCCCCAGCATTTT. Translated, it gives CASSESGGARDWQPQHF.

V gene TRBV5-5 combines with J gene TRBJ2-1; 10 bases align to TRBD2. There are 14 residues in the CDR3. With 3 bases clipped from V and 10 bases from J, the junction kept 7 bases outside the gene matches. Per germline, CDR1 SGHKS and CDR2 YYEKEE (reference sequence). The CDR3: CASSSTLAGEEQFF. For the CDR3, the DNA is TGTGCCAGCAGCTCGACCCTAGCGGGAGAGGAGCAGTTCTTC.

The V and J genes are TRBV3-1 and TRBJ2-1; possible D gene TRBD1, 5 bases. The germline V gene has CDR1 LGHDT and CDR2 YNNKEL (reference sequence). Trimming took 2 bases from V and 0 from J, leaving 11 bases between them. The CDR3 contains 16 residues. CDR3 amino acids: CASSQMGRSSYNEQFF. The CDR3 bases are TGTGCCAGCAGCCAAATGGGGCGGAGCTCCTACAATGAGCAGTTCTTC.